The 7 T cell receptor beta chains presented below share a single source sample, sequenced in a study of cytomegalovirus exposure and HLA in healthy donors. The primer mix had 60 Vbeta and 13 Jbeta primers. Sequencing used immunoSEQ multiplex PCR; TCRdb keeps in-frame clones, though not all of them. The data hold about 50,000 clones, with 77% observed a single time. What was sequenced was PBMCs. All receptors derive from a woman aged 40 to 50 in good health and CMV-seropositive.

This clone was counted only a few times. The V call is TRBV6-4, the J call TRBJ1-6; 10 positions match TRBD1. The germline CDR1 and CDR2 sequences are MRHNA and SNTAGT. This CDR3 region has 14 residues. With V trimmed by 6 bases and J by 8 bases, 4 bases remained unmatched. The CDR3 bases are TGTGCCAGCAGCCTAGGGACAGGGGATTCACCCCTCCACTTT. Protein product: CASSLGTGDSPLHF.

The J gene is TRBJ2-5, the V gene TRBV7-6, with D tentatively TRBD2 (5 bases). Germline V gene lookup returns CDR1 SGHVS and CDR2 FNYEAQ. Trimming stripped 4 bases from V and 11 bases from J, with 17 bases between. The CDR3 runs 13 residues. CDR3 bases: TGTGCCAGCAGCTCCCATCTGTTTGGGGAGCAGTACTTC. This gives the protein CASSSHLFGEQYF.

This chain joins TRBV6-5 and TRBJ1-5, with TRBD1 matching over 9 bases. This CDR3 comprises 16 residues. With V trimmed by 0 bases and J by 4 bases, 4 bases remained unmatched. Germline V gene sequence: CDR1 MNHEY, CDR2 SVGAGI. The CDR3 loop reads CASSYSRDRENQPQHF. CDR3 nucleotide sequence: TGTGCCAGCAGTTACTCGAGGGACAGGGAAAATCAGCCCCAGCATTTT.

V is TRBV7-2 and J is TRBJ1-1, with D maybe TRBD1 (5 bases). This CDR3 spans 15 amino acids. Germline V gene lookup returns CDR1 SGHTA and CDR2 FQGNSA. The V gene lost 4 bases and the J gene lost 1 base, with 13 bases spanning the gap. The CDR3 loop reads CASSSSRRGNTEAFF. DNA for the CDR3: TGTGCCAGCAGCTCTTCACGGAGGGGGAACACTGAAGCTTTCTTT.

In the case of this clone: The same CDR3 can be traced to other DNA sequences in this sample. The rearrangement links TRBV9 to TRBJ2-5; no firm D call. V gave up 0 bases and J gave up 4 bases, with 7 bases separating them. The CDR3 spans 13 residues. Looked up from germline, CDR1 is SGDLS and CDR2 is YYNGEE. The CDR3 is CASSVARSETQYF. The DNA of the CDR3 is TGTGCCAGCAGCGTAGCCAGGTCAGAGACCCAGTACTTC.

The chain has TRBV29-1 and TRBJ2-5; TRBD1 matches 10 bases. CDR1 is SQVTM, CDR2 ANQGSEA, per germline. The CDR3 runs to 15 residues. V trimming: 5 bases; J trimming: 4 bases; junction bases outside the gene matches: 10. The CDR3 sequence: CSVNHLDRGVETQYF. The CDR3 DNA follows: TGCAGCGTTAACCATCTGGACAGGGGGGTAGAGACCCAGTACTTC.

The V gene is TRBV7-2, the J gene TRBJ1-6, with 10 bases lining up with TRBD1. From germline, CDR1 is SGHTA and CDR2 FQGNSA. Trimming at V came to 5 bases and at J to 11 bases, leaving 6 bases not matched to a gene. The CDR3 is 14 residues long. This CDR3 is CASSTGTGVAPLHF. The CDR3 region has the DNA TGTGCCAGCAGCACCGGGACAGGGGTGGCACCCCTCCACTTT.